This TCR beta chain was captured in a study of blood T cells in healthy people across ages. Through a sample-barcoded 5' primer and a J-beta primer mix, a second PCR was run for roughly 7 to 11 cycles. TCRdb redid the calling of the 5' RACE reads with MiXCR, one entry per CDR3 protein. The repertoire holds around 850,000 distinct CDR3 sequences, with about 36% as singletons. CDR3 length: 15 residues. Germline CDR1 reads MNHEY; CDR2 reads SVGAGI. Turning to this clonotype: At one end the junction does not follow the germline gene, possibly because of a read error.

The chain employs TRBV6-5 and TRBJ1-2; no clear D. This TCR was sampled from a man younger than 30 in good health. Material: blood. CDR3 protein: CASSYYVGTRYGHTF. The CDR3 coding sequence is TGTGCCAGCAGTTACTATGTGGGCACTCGTTATGGCCACACCTTC.